The 4 T cell receptor beta chains presented below share a single source sample, sequenced in a study of regulatory T cells in long-lasting Graves disease. The time point is: newly diagnosed GD, antithyroid drugs for less than 3 months. PBMC-extracted RNA yielded the TCR library. To make TCR beta libraries, researchers used iRepertoire HTBI primers and Arm-PCR of CDR3 regions. Using its own MiXCR run on the multiplex PCR reads, TCRdb lists one record per CDR3 protein. The sample lists 450,000 to 600,000 distinct CDR3 sequences; about 13% were seen once. These data are also associated with another study on T cells in Graves' hyperthyroidism and ophthalmopathy.

Here the sequenced sample was peripheral blood mononuclear cells (PBMCs), taken at new diagnosis, from a patient treated with antithyroid drugs. These receptors all stem from a man aged 25 to 40 with Graves disease.

This clonotype was counted ten times or more. The chain recombines TRBV12-3 or TRBV12-4 with TRBJ1-5, with a weak D call TRBD1 (6 bases). Trimming cost V 0 bases and J 4 bases, with 10 bases left between them. The CDR3 has 15 amino acids. CDR3 amino acids: CASSLARGVNQPQHF. CDR3 coding DNA: TGTGCCAGCAGTTTAGCGAGGGGGGTAAATCAGCCCCAGCATTTT.

The V gene is TRBV9, the J gene TRBJ1-2; D is unresolved. This CDR3 is 12 amino acids long. V shed 7 bases and J shed 3 bases, with 10 bases lying between them. The germline gives CDR1 SGDLS, CDR2 YYNGEE. The CDR3 DNA sequence: TGTGCCAGCGGCTCAGGCGACTATGGCTACACCTTC. It specifies CASGSGDYGYTF. Filled out from reference TRBV9 and TRBJ1-2, the complete variable domain reads DSGVTQTPKHLITATGQRVTLRCSPRSGDLSVYWYQQSLDQGLQFLIQYYNGEERAKGNILERFSAQQFPDLHSELNLSSLELGDSALYFCASGSGDYGYTFGSGTRLTVV.

The chain is built from TRBV7-2 and TRBJ1-5; D is possibly TRBD1 (5 bases). Germline-derived CDR1 and CDR2 are SGHTA and FQGNSA. The CDR3 has 12 residues. V dropped 5 bases and J dropped 7 bases, with 9 bases sitting between them. The CDR3 DNA follows: TGTGCCAGCAGCCTGAGACAGCAGCCCCAGCATTTT. Translated: CASSLRQQPQHF.

This clonotype was observed a handful of times. V is TRBV7-2 and J is TRBJ2-7, with unresolved D. Trimming shortened V by 5 bases and J by 4 bases, and 15 bases separated the two germline ends. Germline V gene lookup returns CDR1 SGHTA and CDR2 FQGNSA. The CDR3 runs 14 residues. The CDR3 spells CASSHGRPPYEQYF. CDR3 coding DNA: TGTGCCAGCAGCCACGGACGCCCCCCTTACGAGCAGTACTTC.